This T cell receptor beta chain was captured by sequencing in a study of patients and donors after allogeneic stem cell transplantation. The CDR3 has 15 amino acids. Germline CDR1 is MNHEY and CDR2 is SVGAGI. Trimming cost V 2 bases and J 0 bases, with 11 bases left between them. TCRdb re-called the RT-PCR reads with MiXCR, one entry per CDR3 protein. This sample has 150,000 to 200,000 distinct CDR3 sequences, with 24% found just once. This clonotype has more than one count but fewer than ten. What was sequenced was blood, either unsorted or a sorted T cell fraction (not recorded which). The chain employs TRBV6-5 and TRBJ2-7; no clear D gene. The source of this sequence is a human donor who was either an allogeneic HSCT recipient or a stem cell or donor lymphocyte infusion donor (not recorded which). It is not recorded whose cells these are; they may come from a transplant donor. The CDR3 region is CASSYGWLTSYEQYF. For the CDR3, the DNA is TGTGCCAGCAGTTACGGTTGGCTCACCTCCTACGAGCAGTACTTC.